The subject of this entry is one TCR beta chain. Its antigen is not identified. TCR beta VDJ and CDR3 profiles were obtained from a genomic DNA template. TCRdb reprocessed the reads with MiXCR, giving one entry per CDR3 protein. The sample has 200,000 to 250,000 distinct CDR3 sequences, 50% to 70% seen once. This CDR3 spans 15 amino acids. V gave up 5 bases and J gave up 8 bases, with 18 bases separating them. Per germline, CDR1 SEHNR and CDR2 FQNEAQ (reference sequence). These data belong to a study of CD8+CD57+ T cells in acquired aplastic anemia. The overall study: The average for DNA from sorted CD4+ and CD8+ cells was 3.2 ug. Broader study findings: CD8+ Simpson's diversity showed no significant patient-control difference.

The sequenced patients had an expansion of CD8+CD57+ cells seen by flow cytometry. Patients uniformly had severe acquired aplastic anemia. Therapy had not been given to patients before blood sampling. The sample taken for sequencing was sorted CD4+, CD8+, or CD8+CD57+ T cells (not recorded which) from PBMCs. The chain uses TRBV7-9 and TRBJ1-4; D is uncertain. This sequence was found in a human donor with aplastic anemia. The CDR3 DNA reads TGTGCCAGCAGCGCTACGGGCTCGGTGGGGGAAAAACTGTTTTTT. Its protein is CASSATGSVGEKLFF.